A single sample gave rise to the 17 T cell receptor beta chains below, sequenced in a study of cytomegalovirus exposure and HLA in healthy donors. Primers: 60 Vbeta forward and 13 Jbeta reverse. Profiling relied on immunoSEQ multiplex PCR, and the TCRdb table lists in-frame clones only, not all of them. The sample includes 150,000 or so clones, 80% to 85% seen only once; the top ten take around 0.96%. Sequencing used PBMCs. The receptors here all came from a man aged 25-45 years in good health and CMV-seronegative.

The genes are TRBV28 and TRBJ2-2; 7 nucleotides align to TRBD2. Germline trimming cut 6 bases from V and 4 bases from J; bases unmatched to any gene: 5. CDR1 and CDR2 (germline): MDHEN, SYDVKM. This CDR3 has 14 residues. This chain's CDR3 is CASRGGMGTGELFF. The CDR3, as DNA: TGTGCCAGCAGGGGAGGGATGGGCACCGGGGAGCTGTTTTTT.

This clone was seen more than once but under ten times. The chain uses TRBV30 and TRBJ2-3, with 9 bases matching TRBD1. V lost 0 bases to trimming and J lost 2 bases; unmatched junction nucleotides: 6. The germline V gene has CDR1 GTSNPN and CDR2 SVGIG (reference sequence). CDR3 length: 16 amino acids. Here the CDR3 DNA reads TGTGCCTGGAGTGTCGGGACAGGGTATGCCACAGATACGCAGTATTTT. It codes for CAWSVGTGYATDTQYF.

CDR3 in DNA: TGTGCCAGTAGTCCCCGGCCCCCGGGGACTGAAGCTTTCTTT. Translated, it gives CASSPRPPGTEAFF. This chain connects TRBV19 to TRBJ1-1; D uncertain. The germline CDR1 and CDR2 sequences are LNHDA and SQIVND (reference sequence). The CDR3 extends over 14 amino acids. Trimming shortened V by 5 bases and J by 5 bases, and 15 bases separated the two germline ends.

This sequence joins TRBV19 and TRBJ2-3; 8 positions match TRBD1. Looked up from germline, CDR1 is LNHDA and CDR2 is SQIVND (reference sequence). CDR3 length equals 14 residues. The ends lost 6 bases at V and 5 bases at J; junction bases unmatched: 7. The CDR3 protein is CASRDRVLRDTQYF. The CDR3 DNA sequence: TGTGCCAGTAGGGACAGGGTACTTAGAGATACGCAGTATTTT.

The genes are TRBV28 and TRBJ1-2; no clear D gene. CDR3 length equals 13 residues. V dropped 4 bases and J dropped 7 bases, with 13 bases sitting between them. In germline, CDR1 is MDHEN, CDR2 SYDVKM. The CDR3 here is CASSSAGRSGYTF. Written as DNA, the CDR3 is TGTGCCAGCAGTTCAGCGGGCCGTAGTGGCTACACCTTC.

This clone occurred once. This chain links TRBV7-8 with TRBJ2-5, with 10 nucleotides matching TRBD1. The J call may be in error: the DNA end matches TRBJ2-7 better. The CDR3 is 14 amino acids. Germline loops: CDR1 SGHVS, CDR2 FQNEAQ. CDR3 loop: CASSRGQGHDEQYF. The CDR3 DNA reads TGTGCCAGCAGCAGGGGACAGGGGCACGACGAGCAGTACTTC.

The chain recombines TRBV7-2 with TRBJ2-2; 13 bases map to TRBD2. Trimming cost V 5 bases and J 4 bases; bases outside gene matches: 13. In germline, CDR1 is SGHTA, CDR2 FQGNSA. The CDR3 loop spans 19 amino acids. DNA for the CDR3: TGTGCCAGCAGCCGGACCGGGACTAGCGGGATGGTGGGCACCGGGGAGCTGTTTTTT. Residues: CASSRTGTSGMVGTGELFF.

This clone showed up just a few times. V gene TRBV19 combines with J gene TRBJ1-5, with 7 bases that match TRBD1. The CDR3 extends over 15 amino acids. Germline CDR1 and CDR2: LNHDA and SQIVND (reference sequence). The trim removed 7 bases at V and 0 bases at J, leaving 6 bases unmatched. The CDR3 loop is CASKDDRVSNQPQHF. In nucleotides, the CDR3 is TGTGCCAGTAAAGACGACAGGGTTAGCAATCAGCCCCAGCATTTT. Full variable domain (remainder filled in from reference TRBV19 and TRBJ1-5): DGGITQSPKYLFRKEGQNVTLSCEQNLNHDAMYWYRQDPGQGLRLIYYSQIVNDFQKGDIAEGYSVSREKKESFPLTVTSAQKNPTAFYLCASKDDRVSNQPQHFGDGTRLSIL.

The chain recombines TRBV5-6 with TRBJ1-4; D is unclear. The germline V and J ends were trimmed by 0 bases and 8 bases, with 14 bases remaining between them. CDR1 is SGHDT, CDR2 YYEEEE, per germline. The CDR3 is made up of 15 amino acids. The CDR3 reads CASSLVDRPGEKLFF. DNA for the CDR3: TGTGCCAGCAGCTTGGTTGATAGGCCGGGGGAAAAACTGTTTTTT.

This rearrangement joins TRBV27 to TRBJ1-5; 7 nucleotides line up with TRBD1. Trimming removed 0 bases from V and 7 bases from J; junction bases left unmatched: 9. CDR1 is MNHEY, CDR2 SMNVEV, per germline (reference sequence). The CDR3 is 16 residues long. CDR3 protein: CASSLSPAGGMQPQHF. The CDR3 DNA is TGTGCCAGCAGTTTATCGCCGGCAGGGGGGATGCAGCCCCAGCATTTT.

The V and J genes are TRBV6-1 and TRBJ2-2, with D tentatively TRBD1 (5 bases). Between the trimmed V and J ends, which lost 2 bases and 1 base, there was a span of 5 bases. The CDR3 sequence is 14 residues long. Per the germline V gene, CDR1 is MNHNS and CDR2 is SASEGT. Here the CDR3 reads CASSEQGNTGELFF. Here the CDR3 DNA reads TGTGCCAGCAGTGAACAGGGGAACACCGGGGAGCTGTTTTTT.

The genes are TRBV7-8 and TRBJ2-6; D perhaps matches TRBD1 (6 bases). Germline V gene lookup returns CDR1 SGHVS and CDR2 FQNEAQ. The V and J ends lost 4 bases and 4 bases respectively, with 23 bases between them. The CDR3 contains 19 residues. The chain's CDR3 is CASSSRGRASSPGANVLTF. In DNA, the CDR3 is TGTGCCAGCAGCTCCAGGGGCAGGGCAAGCTCTCCAGGGGCCAACGTCCTGACTTTC.

In regard to this clone: Other DNA sequences within the sample encode an identical CDR3. J is TRBJ1-2 and V is TRBV6-5; the match to TRBD1 covers 7 bases. Per the germline V gene, CDR1 is MNHEY and CDR2 is SVGAGI. J was trimmed by 0 bases and V by 1 base; bases with no gene match: 2. The CDR3 covers 15 residues. CDR3 sequence (DNA): TGTGCCAGCAGTTACTACAGGGGTGCTAACTATGGCTACACCTTC. Its protein product is CASSYYRGANYGYTF.

This chain uses TRBV5-1 with TRBJ2-6; D not resolved. Trimming removed 0 bases at V and 0 bases at J, with 7 bases between. The CDR3 has 16 amino acids. Germline CDR1 SGHRS, CDR2 YFSETQ. CDR3: CASSLVRSSGANVLTF. In DNA form, the CDR3 reads TGCGCCAGCAGCTTGGTGCGGAGCTCTGGGGCCAACGTCCTGACTTTC.

The CDR3 spells CASSPPSGVEQYF. As DNA, the CDR3 is TGTGCCAGCAGCCCCCCGTCAGGGGTCGAGCAGTACTTC. The V gene is TRBV5-4, the J gene TRBJ2-7; tentatively, D is TRBD1 (6 bases). CDR1 is SGHNT, CDR2 YYREEE, per germline (reference sequence). The CDR3 loop spans 13 amino acids. V was cut by 4 bases and J by 6 bases, with 14 bases left in between.

J is TRBJ2-7 and V is TRBV5-8, with TRBD1 identical over 10 bases. Germline V gene sequence: CDR1 SGHTS, CDR2 YDEGEE. The CDR3 sequence is 16 residues long. Trimming cost V 4 bases and J 1 base; bases outside gene matches: 8. CDR3 protein: CASSRADRGFSYEQYF. The CDR3 DNA reads TGTGCCAGCAGCCGAGCGGACAGGGGGTTTTCCTACGAGCAGTACTTC.

The chain has TRBV18 and TRBJ1-6, with D maybe TRBD1 (6 bases). Trimming removed 2 bases at V and 11 bases at J, with 10 bases between. Germline V gene data show CDR1 as KGHSH and CDR2 as LQKENI. This CDR3 is 13 amino acids long. The CDR3: CASSPKTGTPLHF. Written as DNA, the CDR3 is TGTGCCAGCTCACCAAAAACAGGGACACCCCTCCACTTT. The full variable domain, its missing parts supplied by reference TRBV18 and TRBJ1-6, is NAGVMQNPRHLVRRRGQEARLRCSPMKGHSHVYWYRQLPEEGLKFMVYLQKENIIDESGMPKERFSAEFPKEGPSILRIQQVVRGDSAAYFCASSPKTGTPLHFGNGTRLTVT.